One sample yielded the 10 T cell receptor beta chains listed below, sequenced in a study of control samples from healthy donors and cancer patients. Data came from immunoSEQ multiplex PCR; TCRdb stores just in-frame clones and leaves some out. Among about 86,000 clones, approximately 93% were seen once, and the ten largest hold approximately 1.5%. The sample consisted of blood. These receptors originate from a woman under 40 in good health.

The chain is built from TRBV28 and TRBJ1-1, with 9 bases lining up with TRBD1. This CDR3 spans 15 amino acids. The V gene end was trimmed by 8 bases and the J gene end by 2 bases; junction bases not matched to a gene: 9. CDR1 and CDR2 from the germline V gene are MDHEN and SYDVKM. The CDR3 loop is CASESGTGINTEAFF. The CDR3 DNA reads TGTGCCAGCGAATCCGGGACAGGGATAAACACTGAAGCTTTCTTT.

V usage is TRBV9 and J usage is TRBJ1-4, with D tentatively TRBD1 (5 bases). The CDR3 is made up of 14 amino acids. CDR1 SGDLS and CDR2 YYNGEE come from the germline V gene. V shed 0 bases and J shed 7 bases, with 10 bases lying between them. The DNA for the CDR3 is TGTGCCAGCAGCGTAGGGCAGGGTGGTGAAAAACTGTTTTTT. This translates into CASSVGQGGEKLFF.

This clone was observed a single time. The chain combines TRBV7-9 with TRBJ2-3; 8 bases are shared with TRBD2. The CDR3 length is 15 residues. Unmatched junction bases numbered 6, after V lost 2 bases and J lost 5 bases. The germline V gene encodes CDR1 SEHNR and CDR2 FQNEAQ (reference sequence). The CDR3 sequence is CASSLYRLAGDTQYF. The CDR3 DNA is TGTGCCAGCAGCTTATATCGGCTAGCGGGAGATACGCAGTATTTT.

A single count supports this clone. The chain recombines TRBV19 with TRBJ1-4; D is possibly TRBD1 (6 bases). V dropped 5 bases and J dropped 3 bases, with 10 bases sitting between them. The CDR3 consists of 14 residues. CDR1 and CDR2 (germline): LNHDA, SQIVND (reference sequence). CDR3 in amino acids: CASSGRGSNEKLFF. CDR3 in DNA: TGTGCCAGTAGTGGCAGGGGTTCTAATGAAAAACTGTTTTTT.

The chain combines TRBV7-9 with TRBJ1-4; 8 bases are shared with TRBD1. Per germline, CDR1 SEHNR and CDR2 FQNEAQ (reference sequence). This CDR3 is 16 amino acids long. With V trimmed by 5 bases and J by 5 bases, 10 bases remained unmatched. The CDR3 protein is CASSPLQGASNEKLFF. The CDR3 DNA reads as TGTGCCAGCAGCCCCTTGCAGGGGGCATCAAATGAAAAACTGTTTTTT.

The chain joins TRBV4-1 to TRBJ2-7; D unresolved. The CDR3 sequence is 15 residues long. V lost 0 bases, J lost 0 bases, and 9 bases lay in between. Germline V gene data show CDR1 as MGHRA and CDR2 as YSYEKL. The CDR3, as DNA: TGCGCCAGCAGCCAAGATTCAGGTCGCTCCTACGAGCAGTACTTC. Protein: CASSQDSGRSYEQYF.

The count of this clone is one. The rearrangement links TRBV6-6 to TRBJ2-5, with TRBD1 matching 11 bases. The CDR3 sequence is 14 residues long. Per germline, CDR1 MNHNY and CDR2 SVGAGI (reference sequence). The ends lost 7 bases at V and 5 bases at J; junction bases unmatched: 6. CDR3 sequence reads: CASNTDRGRETQYF. The CDR3 DNA sequence: TGTGCCAGCAATACGGACAGGGGGCGTGAGACCCAGTACTTC.

The chain employs TRBV19 and TRBJ1-2, with D unclear. Trimming stripped 5 bases from V and 8 bases from J, with 12 bases between. This CDR3 has 12 residues. CDR1 and CDR2 from the germline V gene are LNHDA and SQIVND (reference sequence). CDR3 DNA: TGTGCCAGTAGTCTGGCTAGTTACGGCTACACCTTC. Amino acid sequence: CASSLASYGYTF.

The J gene is TRBJ2-5, the V gene TRBV28; D is possibly TRBD2 (6 bases). Trimming stripped 6 bases from V and 3 bases from J, with 11 bases between. The CDR3 is 13 amino acids. Germline CDR1 reads MDHEN; CDR2 reads SYDVKM. As DNA, the CDR3 is TGTGCCAGCAGAGGAGCGGGTGAAGAGACCCAGTACTTC. Amino acids: CASRGAGEETQYF.

The chain carries TRBV30 and TRBJ1-2; 10 bases are a match to TRBD1. The CDR3 length is 13 residues. J was trimmed by 5 bases and V by 1 base; bases with no gene match: 1. Germline loops: CDR1 GTSNPN, CDR2 SVGIG (reference sequence). The CDR3 reads CAWSGGQGYGYTF. The CDR3 coding sequence is TGTGCCTGGAGTGGGGGACAGGGGTATGGCTACACCTTC.